The rows below give T cell receptor beta chains drawn from one sample of a study of CD8+ T cells in alopecia areata. Assay: immunoSEQ multiplex PCR; the TCRdb copy retains only in-frame clones and omits some. In the table there are around 20,000 clones, roughly two thirds of which are singletons. Sequenced material: CD4+ Tregs sorted from blood. Every receptor here comes from a human donor with alopecia areata. The CDR3 runs from the conserved cysteine through the conserved F or W. A D gene is named only where the DNA matches it firmly. The size of a clone is reported for some rows only, either as once, few or many, or as a class for expanded clones.

D gene: NA
J gene: TRBJ2-3
CDR3 length: 14
clone size: NA
V gene: TRBV5-4
CDR3 DNA: TGTGCCAGCAGCCCTGGGGCAGTGGCAGATACGCAGTATTTT
CDR3 protein: CASSPGAVADTQYF

D gene: NA
J gene: TRBJ2-2
CDR3 length: 15
clone size: NA
V gene: TRBV5-1
CDR3 DNA: TGCGCCAGCAGAGTAAAATCAAGAGACACCGGGGAGCTGTTTTTT
CDR3 protein: CASRVKSRDTGELFF

D gene: NA
J gene: TRBJ1-1
CDR3 length: 15
clone size: NA
V gene: TRBV7-2
CDR3 DNA: TGTGCCAGCAGCTTAGTTGGAGGGATGGGCACTGAAGCTTTCTTT
CDR3 protein: CASSLVGGMGTEAFF

D gene: TRBD2
J gene: TRBJ2-6
CDR3 length: 17
clone size: NA
V gene: TRBV15
CDR3 DNA: TGTGCCACCAGCAGAGATTTGTCACGGGGGGAGGCCAACGTCCTGACTTTC
CDR3 protein: CATSRDLSRGEANVLTF

D gene: TRBD2
J gene: TRBJ2-1
CDR3 length: 17
clone size: NA
V gene: TRBV6-9
CDR3 DNA: TGTGCCAGCAGTTACCCTCTCACGGGAGGGCCCTACAATGAGCAGTTCTTC
CDR3 protein: CASSYPLTGGPYNEQFF

D gene: NA
J gene: TRBJ2-3
CDR3 length: 12
clone size: NA
V gene: TRBV28
CDR3 DNA: TGTGCCAGCAGCCCTTACACAGATACGCAGTATTTT
CDR3 protein: CASSPYTDTQYF

D gene: NA
J gene: TRBJ1-2
CDR3 length: 15
clone size: few
V gene: TRBV28
CDR3 DNA: TGTGCCAGCAGTCCCCAAGACAGGACCAACTATGGCTACACCTTC
CDR3 protein: CASSPQDRTNYGYTF

D gene: NA
J gene: TRBJ2-1
CDR3 length: 15
clone size: NA
V gene: TRBV6-6
CDR3 DNA: TGTGCCAGCAGCCCGGGCGGTTCGAGGGACAATGAGCAGTTCTTC
CDR3 protein: CASSPGGSRDNEQFF

D gene: TRBD2
J gene: TRBJ2-5
CDR3 length: 18
clone size: NA
V gene: TRBV10-3
CDR3 DNA: TGTGCCATCACATCCCCCGGGACTAGCGGGAGTTTTGGCGAGACCCAGTACTTC
CDR3 protein: CAITSPGTSGSFGETQYF

D gene: NA
J gene: TRBJ2-1
CDR3 length: 14
clone size: NA
V gene: TRBV19
CDR3 DNA: TGTGCCAGTAGTACCCGCATAGAATACAATGAGCAGTTCTTC
CDR3 protein: CASSTRIEYNEQFF

D gene: NA
J gene: TRBJ1-5
CDR3 length: 13
clone size: few
V gene: TRBV2
CDR3 DNA: TGTGCCAGCAGTGTGAAGGGTGATCAGCCCCAGCATTTT
CDR3 protein: CASSVKGDQPQHF

D gene: NA
J gene: TRBJ1-2
CDR3 length: 16
clone size: NA
V gene: TRBV5-4
CDR3 DNA: TGTGCCAGCAGCCGCGACGGGAGGACACCCGGGAATGGCTACACCTTC
CDR3 protein: CASSRDGRTPGNGYTF

D gene: TRBD1
J gene: TRBJ2-4
CDR3 length: 12
clone size: NA
V gene: TRBV19
CDR3 DNA: TGTGCCAGTAGCGACAGGGGAAACATTCAGTACTTC
CDR3 protein: CASSDRGNIQYF

D gene: NA
J gene: TRBJ2-7
CDR3 length: 15
clone size: NA
V gene: TRBV11-2
CDR3 DNA: TGTGCCAGCAGCCCACAAATCTCTAGTCCCTACGAGCAGTACTTC
CDR3 protein: CASSPQISSPYEQYF

D gene: TRBD2
J gene: TRBJ2-1
CDR3 length: 12
clone size: NA
V gene: TRBV29-1
CDR3 DNA: TGCAGCGTTGAAGATCAGCGGGACTTGCAGTTCTTC
CDR3 protein: CSVEDQRDLQFF

D gene: TRBD1
J gene: TRBJ1-2
CDR3 length: 18
clone size: NA
V gene: TRBV29-1
CDR3 DNA: TGCAGCGTGCTCCGGTTTGGGACGGGACAGTCCTTTAACTATGGCTACACCTTC
CDR3 protein: CSVLRFGTGQSFNYGYTF

D gene: NA
J gene: TRBJ1-4
CDR3 length: 16
clone size: NA
V gene: TRBV5-8
CDR3 DNA: TGTGCCAGCAGCTTGTCCAGGAACATCCGGGGTTTAAGACTGTTTTTT
CDR3 protein: CASSLSRNIRGLRLFF

D gene: TRBD2
J gene: TRBJ2-7
CDR3 length: 13
clone size: NA
V gene: TRBV29-1
CDR3 DNA: TGCAGCGTTGAAAGGGGGTTAGCGGGACTGCAGTACTTC
CDR3 protein: CSVERGLAGLQYF

D gene: TRBD2
J gene: TRBJ2-3
CDR3 length: 15
clone size: NA
V gene: TRBV13
CDR3 DNA: TGTGCCAGCAGCTTACCGCGGGGGAGCACAGATACGCAGTATTTT
CDR3 protein: CASSLPRGSTDTQYF

D gene: NA
J gene: TRBJ2-7
CDR3 length: 15
clone size: few
V gene: TRBV7-2
CDR3 DNA: TGTGCCAGCAGCTCCGGCCTCCTGGGGGCCTACGAGCAGTACTTC
CDR3 protein: CASSSGLLGAYEQYF

D gene: TRBD2
J gene: TRBJ2-3
CDR3 length: 17
clone size: few
V gene: TRBV28
CDR3 DNA: TGTGCCAGCAGTTTTGAGGCTAGCGGGGTTTTGACAGATACGCAGTATTTT
CDR3 protein: CASSFEASGVLTDTQYF